This T cell receptor beta chain was sequenced for a study of cytomegalovirus exposure and HLA in healthy donors. With regard to this clone: The antigen is not known.

The study ran its PCR with 60 Vbeta and 13 Jbeta primers. Data came from immunoSEQ multiplex PCR; TCRdb stores just in-frame clones and leaves some out. The sample shows about 95,000 clones, roughly two thirds of them seen only once. The CDR3 is 14 amino acids. CDR1 and CDR2 (germline): SGHRS, YFSETQ. V was pared by 2 bases and J by 8 bases, with 16 bases between. Study results and limitations: A later analysis linked a missense DCLRE1C variant to TCR beta V- and J-gene trimming. Productive rates of about 90% or about 30% were seen for most TCR beta V segments in an earlier analysis.

This receptor was taken from a woman in her fifties or sixties in good health and CMV-seropositive. The chain couples TRBV5-1 to TRBJ1-1, with a weak D call TRBD1 (6 bases). Material for sequencing was PBMCs. The CDR3 DNA is TGCGCCAGCAGCTTTCAGGGGACGCGTGGAGAAGCTTTCTTT. Translating gives CASSFQGTRGEAFF.